One and the same sample provided the 2 T cell receptor beta chains below, sequenced in a study of human T cells and chemical hapten exposure. Noted time point: patch test 3, about 24 weeks after DPC sensitization. Described treatment: therapeutic diphenylcyclopropenone sensitization with weekly scalp DPC. Whole blood, unfractionated, served as the material for total RNA extraction. MiXCR, applied by TCRdb to the RACE reads, yields one record per CDR3 protein. The sample shows under 50,000 distinct CDR3 sequences, about 13% of them seen only once. The source material was whole blood, sampled in connection with sensitization to the hapten diphenylcyclopropenone (DPC). The receptor set was obtained from a woman aged 40 to 50 with alopecia areata. Some clones in this sample may be carry-over from other donors' samples.

The genes are TRBV18 and TRBJ2-6; the match to TRBD1 covers 7 bases. V lost 8 bases to trimming and J lost 0 bases; unmatched junction nucleotides: 4. The CDR3 is 15 amino acids. CDR1 is KGHSH, CDR2 LQKENI, per germline. The CDR3 loop is CASHGQDSGANVLTF. The CDR3 bases are TGTGCCAGCCATGGACAGGACTCTGGGGCCAACGTCCTGACTTTC.

This sequence joins TRBV29-1 and TRBJ2-3; D is ambiguous. Germline V gene sequence: CDR1 SQVTM, CDR2 ANQGSEA. This CDR3 spans 14 amino acids. The V end lost 3 bases, the J end lost 3 bases, and 13 bases lay between the germline ends. The CDR3 reads CSVDLLASTDTQYF. The DNA for the CDR3 is TGCAGCGTTGACCTGTTAGCAAGTACAGATACGCAGTATTTT.